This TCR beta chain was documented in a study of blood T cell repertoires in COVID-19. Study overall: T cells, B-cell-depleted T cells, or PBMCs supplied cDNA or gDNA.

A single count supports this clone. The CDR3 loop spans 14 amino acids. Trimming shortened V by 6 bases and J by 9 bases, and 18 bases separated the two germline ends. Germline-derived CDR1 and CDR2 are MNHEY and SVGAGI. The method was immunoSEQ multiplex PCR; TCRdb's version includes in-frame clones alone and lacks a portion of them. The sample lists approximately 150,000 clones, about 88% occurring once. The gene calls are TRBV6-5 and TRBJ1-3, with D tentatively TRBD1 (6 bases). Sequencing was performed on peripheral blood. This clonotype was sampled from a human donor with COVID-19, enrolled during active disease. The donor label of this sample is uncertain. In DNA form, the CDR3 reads TGTGCCAGCAGCCGGGGGGCCCTCGGTACCACCATATATTTT. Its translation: CASSRGALGTTIYF.